Presented here are 16 T cell receptor beta chains from one specimen sequenced in a study of T cell changes during pregnancy in multiple sclerosis. Sequencing was performed with immunoSEQ multiplex PCR; in TCRdb, only in-frame clones are kept and a portion is missing. The table lists roughly 99,000 clones, around 92% of them singletons, with approximately 2.2% in the top ten. This material consisted of peripheral blood, taken after pregnancy. The receptors were gathered from a female donor in good health, enrolled as a control in a pregnancy study.

The V call is TRBV20-1, the J call TRBJ2-3; D gene unclear. Germline V gene lookup returns CDR1 DFQATT and CDR2 SNEGSKA (reference sequence). V was trimmed by 5 bases and J by 9 bases, leaving 12 bases between them. The length of the CDR3 is 11 residues. The CDR3 DNA reads as TGCAGTGCTCGCGGCGACGACACGCAGTATTTT. Residues: CSARGDDTQYF.

The CDR3 protein is CASSDGTAYGYTF. Written as DNA, the CDR3 is TGCGCCAGCAGCGATGGGACAGCGTATGGCTACACCTTC. V usage is TRBV23-1 and J usage is TRBJ1-2, with 7 bases identical to TRBD1. TRBV23-1 falls under the ORF class, with uncertain function. Trimming at V came to 6 bases and at J to 5 bases, leaving 6 bases not matched to a gene. CDR3 length: 13 amino acids.

This chain links TRBV29-1 with TRBJ2-3; 7 bases are shared with TRBD2. J lost 4 bases, V lost 6 bases, and 13 bases had no gene match. The germline V gene has CDR1 SQVTM and CDR2 ANQGSEA. The CDR3 extends over 15 amino acids. The CDR3: CSVSLGGQDADTQYF. The CDR3 bases are TGCAGCGTATCCCTGGGAGGGCAGGATGCAGATACGCAGTATTTT.

The chain uses TRBV5-1 and TRBJ2-5; 10 positions match TRBD2. Gene TRBJ2-7 matches the end of the DNA better, so the J call may be wrong. Germline V gives CDR1 SGHRS, CDR2 YFSETQ. The CDR3 sequence is 13 residues long. CDR3 DNA sequence: TGCGCCAGCAGCCGATGGACTAGCGGCGAGCAGTACTTC. Protein product: CASSRWTSGEQYF.

This clone came up a few times. This rearrangement joins TRBV7-9 to TRBJ2-3; D is ambiguous. CDR3 length: 16 amino acids. From germline, CDR1 is SEHNR and CDR2 FQNEAQ (reference sequence). V was cut by 7 bases and J by 0 bases, with 17 bases left in between. The CDR3 reads CASKLSTSWSTDTQYF. CDR3 coding DNA: TGTGCCAGCAAGCTTAGCACCTCTTGGAGCACAGATACGCAGTATTTT.

V gene TRBV7-3 combines with J gene TRBJ1-5, with D perhaps matching TRBD1 (5 bases). The germline gives CDR1 SGHTA, CDR2 FQGTGA. There are 13 residues in the CDR3. Trimming pared 4 bases from V and 6 bases from J, leaving 10 bases between. The CDR3 nucleotides read TGTGCCAGCAGCTCGACAGCGGGTCAGCCCCAGCATTTT. Amino acid sequence: CASSSTAGQPQHF.

The chain has TRBV6-4 and TRBJ2-5; TRBD2 matches 11 bases. The CDR3 contains 15 residues. Germline assignment: CDR1 MRHNA and CDR2 SNTAGT. V lost 5 bases and J lost 1; bases outside the gene matches: 3. The CDR3 region has the DNA TGTGCCAGCAGTCCCCTAGCGGGGGGCCAAGAGACCCAGTACTTC. Translated, it gives CASSPLAGGQETQYF.

This sequence joins TRBV6-5 and TRBJ1-1, with no clear D. Trimming stripped 0 bases from V and 1 base from J, with 9 bases between. The CDR3 consists of 15 residues. Germline CDR1 MNHEY, CDR2 SVGAGI. The CDR3 protein is CASSYSPGGNTEAFF. The CDR3 bases are TGTGCCAGCAGTTACTCCCCCGGCGGGAACACTGAAGCTTTCTTT.

The chain is built from TRBV7-9 and TRBJ2-3; 10 bases map to TRBD1. The CDR3 spans 14 residues. V trimming: 5 bases; J trimming: 4 bases; junction bases outside the gene matches: 3. Germline CDR1 is SEHNR and CDR2 is FQNEAQ (reference sequence). The CDR3, as DNA: TGTGCCAGCAGCCTGACAGGGGGCGCAGATACGCAGTATTTT. This encodes CASSLTGGADTQYF.

The gene calls are TRBV16 and TRBJ1-2; D is unclear. This CDR3 contains 16 residues. CDR1 and CDR2 (germline): KGHSY, FQNENV. V was trimmed by 2 bases and J by 4 bases, leaving 17 bases between them. The chain's CDR3 is CASSQRSTIVSYGYTF. CDR3 coding DNA: TGTGCCAGCAGCCAACGGTCGACTATAGTGAGCTATGGCTACACCTTC. Variable domain in full (rest from reference TRBV16 and TRBJ1-2): GEEVAQTPKHLVRGEGQKAKLYCAPIKGHSYVFWYQQVLKNEFKFLISFQNENVFDETGMPKERFSAKCLPNSPCSLEIQATKLEDSAVYFCASSQRSTIVSYGYTFGSGTRLTVV.

A single count supports this clone. This rearrangement joins TRBV29-1 to TRBJ2-5; 11 bases are a match to TRBD2. The CDR3 has 14 residues. Germline values: CDR1 SQVTM, CDR2 ANQGSEA. CDR3 region: CSSLAGDFRETQYF. CDR3 nucleotide sequence: TGCAGTTCACTAGCGGGAGATTTTCGAGAGACCCAGTACTTC. Looking up the rest from reference TRBV29-1 and TRBJ2-5 gives the full variable domain: SAVISQKPSRDICQRGTSLTIQCQVDSQVTMMFWYRQQPGQSLTLIATANQGSEATYESGFVIDKFPISRPNLTFSTLTVSNMSPEDSSIYLCSSLAGDFRETQYFGPGTRLLVL.

This clone was picked up one time. V gene TRBV7-9 combines with J gene TRBJ2-2; D ambiguous. The V gene's germline CDR1 is SEHNR and CDR2 FQNEAQ (reference sequence). CDR3 length equals 14 residues. V was trimmed by 5 bases and J by 7 bases, leaving 14 bases between them. CDR3 coding DNA: TGTGCCAGCAGCCCAACTGGAGCAAACGGGGAGCTGTTTTTT. Translated: CASSPTGANGELFF.

V and J are TRBV7-9 and TRBJ2-2; TRBD1 matches 7 bases. The ends lost 3 bases at V and 0 bases at J; junction bases unmatched: 4. This CDR3 is 16 amino acids long. The germline V gene has CDR1 SEHNR and CDR2 FQNEAQ (reference sequence). CDR3 in amino acids: CASSLGGTANTGELFF. In DNA form, the CDR3 reads TGTGCCAGCAGCTTGGGTGGGACAGCGAACACCGGGGAGCTGTTTTTT. Combining the CDR3 with reference TRBV7-9 and TRBJ2-2 gives the whole variable domain DTGVSQNPRHKITKRGQNVTFRCDPISEHNRLYWYRQTLGQGPEFLTYFQNEAQLEKSRLLSDRFSAERPKGSFSTLEIQRTEQGDSAMYLCASSLGGTANTGELFFGEGSRLTVL.

The chain employs TRBV2 and TRBJ1-1; a weak D match, TRBD1 (5 bases). Germline CDR1 reads SNHLY; CDR2 reads FYNNEI. The germline V and J ends were trimmed by 0 bases and 1 base, with 9 bases remaining between them. The CDR3 consists of 15 residues. The CDR3 DNA reads as TGTGCCAGCAGTGAAGCGCCTACAGGGAACACTGAAGCTTTCTTT. It encodes CASSEAPTGNTEAFF.

The chain couples TRBV6-4 to TRBJ2-2; possible D gene TRBD2, 5 bases. CDR1 is MRHNA, CDR2 SNTAGT, per germline. V shed 4 bases and J shed 3 bases, with 9 bases lying between them. The CDR3 is made up of 14 amino acids. The CDR3 here is CASSVKEDTGELFF. The CDR3 DNA is TGTGCCAGCAGTGTGAAGGAGGACACCGGGGAGCTGTTTTTT.

In this sample, this clone turned up a few times. This chain joins TRBV30 and TRBJ2-1; 7 bases are shared with TRBD2. The CDR3 runs to 13 residues. Germline V gene sequence: CDR1 GTSNPN, CDR2 SVGIG (reference sequence). J gave up 9 bases and V 2 bases, and 7 bases lay outside the gene matches. CDR3 in amino acids: CAWSSRGRGEQFF. The DNA for the CDR3 is TGTGCCTGGAGTTCGCGGGGGAGGGGTGAGCAGTTCTTC.